This TCR beta chain was identified during a study of identical twins. This clonotype was recorded at least ten times. One entry per CDR3 protein results from TCRdb running MiXCR on the 5' RACE reads. The table includes hundreds of thousands of distinct CDR3 sequences, less than 25% detected once. The CDR3 length is 17 residues. Looked up from germline, CDR1 is SGHTA and CDR2 is FQGNSA. The V end lost 3 bases, the J end lost 2 bases, and 20 bases lay between the germline ends. These data were also filed under a second study, of T cells expressing NK-cell markers.

The source material was PBMCs. This rearrangement joins TRBV7-2 to TRBJ2-7; D perhaps matches TRBD2 (6 bases). The sequence was collected from a woman between 18 and 29 years old in good health. CDR3 region: CASSFPSGEARTYEQYF. Written as DNA, the CDR3 is TGTGCCAGCAGCTTTCCCTCGGGGGAAGCACGGACCTACGAGCAGTACTTC.